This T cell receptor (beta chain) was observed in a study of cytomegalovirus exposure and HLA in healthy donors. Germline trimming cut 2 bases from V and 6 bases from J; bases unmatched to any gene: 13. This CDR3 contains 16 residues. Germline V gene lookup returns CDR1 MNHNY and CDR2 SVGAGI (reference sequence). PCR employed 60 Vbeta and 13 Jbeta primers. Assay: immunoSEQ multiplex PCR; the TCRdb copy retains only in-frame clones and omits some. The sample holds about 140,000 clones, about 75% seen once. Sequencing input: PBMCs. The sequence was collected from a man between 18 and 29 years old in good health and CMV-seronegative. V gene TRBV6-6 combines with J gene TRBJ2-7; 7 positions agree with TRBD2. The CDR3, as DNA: TGTGCCAGCAGTTACCGAAGTCGACTAGCTAGTCTCGAGCAGTACTTC. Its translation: CASSYRSRLASLEQYF.